Listed below are T cell receptor beta chains from one sample, sequenced in a study of control samples from healthy donors and cancer patients. Data came from immunoSEQ multiplex PCR; TCRdb stores just in-frame clones and leaves some out. The sample shows fewer than 200,000 clones, more than 80% of them seen only once. The sample taken for sequencing was blood. The receptors here all came from a man aged 30 to 39 in good health. The conserved cysteine and the conserved F or W are not part of the CDR3 here. Each record gives: D gene, CDR3 length, J gene, V gene, CDR3 protein. The D gene is left open where the match is weak.

TRBD1 12 TRBJ1-2 TRBV28 ASSLTDRGRGYT
- 14 TRBJ1-3 TRBV5-1 ASSLNQVFSGNTIY
- 7 TRBJ2-1 TRBV20-1 SAPNEQF
- 15 TRBJ1-2 TRBV5-4 ASSPIGGGGPNYGYT
- 12 TRBJ1-5 TRBV27 ASSLWQGNQPQH
- 13 TRBJ2-6 TRBV6-5 ASRLRDSGANVLT
TRBD1 13 TRBJ1-5 TRBV11-2 ASSQSGTGNQPQH
- 14 TRBJ1-3 TRBV15 ATSRDRYSSGNTIY
- 15 TRBJ2-7 TRBV6-1 ASSEYTGNSVSYEQY
TRBD1 15 TRBJ2-2 TRBV12-5 ASGLVLGTGNTGELF
- 12 TRBJ2-7 TRBV27 ASSLFGRGYEQY
- 12 TRBJ1-1 TRBV3-1/TRBV3-2 ASSPGSVNTEAF
- 13 TRBJ2-1 TRBV27 ASSLVGGSYNEQF
TRBD1 14 TRBJ1-1 TRBV9 ASSLGTGARDTEAF
- 14 TRBJ1-4 TRBV6-1 ASSDFGAPTNEKLF
- 12 TRBJ1-2 TRBV14 ASSQDAGRYGYT
- 9 TRBJ2-1 TRBV11-2 ASSLFNEQF
TRBD1 13 TRBJ1-5 TRBV28 ASSRTGGFNQPQH
- 14 TRBJ2-7 TRBV23-1 ASSQSVQPTYDEQY
- 12 TRBJ1-2 TRBV19 ASSMGVPNYGYT
- 12 TRBJ2-5 TRBV19 ASSRGRVMETQY
- 12 TRBJ1-6 TRBV30 AWSVLGGNSPLH
- 11 TRBJ1-1 TRBV13 ASSLGGNTEAF
- 11 TRBJ2-7 TRBV18 ASSPYTSYEQY
TRBD1 14 TRBJ1-4 TRBV18 ASSYQGGYRDEKLF
TRBD1 11 TRBJ1-1 TRBV10-3 ATKGQGDTEAF
- 12 TRBJ2-3 TRBV5-1 ASSLSGGTDTQY
- 11 TRBJ2-3 TRBV7-3 ASSIDYTDTQY
- 14 TRBJ1-1 TRBV2 ASSRDLGVQNTEAF
TRBD2 13 TRBJ2-3 TRBV5-4 ASSLGLAGTDTQY
TRBD2 13 TRBJ2-5 TRBV5-4 ASSPIAGKQETQY
- 9 TRBJ2-3 TRBV29-1 SVEAPDTQY
- 11 TRBJ2-7 TRBV7-3 ASSLGRSYEQY
TRBD2 11 TRBJ2-7 TRBV27 ASSPSGVYEQY
TRBD2 13 TRBJ2-5 TRBV30 AWSVRAGGLETQY
- 11 TRBJ2-5 TRBV7-9 ASSSTIQETQY
TRBD1 11 TRBJ1-2 TRBV30 AWSADRDYGYT
- 12 TRBJ1-6 TRBV27 ASSLSDHNSPLH
- 12 TRBJ1-3 TRBV5-1 ASSSPSSGNTIY
- 12 TRBJ1-1 TRBV14 ASSQVTGSTEAF
TRBD2 13 TRBJ2-7 TRBV6-5 ASSPRVAGVFEQY